This TCR beta chain was retrieved from a study of cytomegalovirus exposure and HLA in healthy donors. The study, taken as a whole, reports: Subsequent analysis of the 100 to 150 validation repertoires found a tendency for first-cohort TCR clusters to co-occur. Investigators reported 164 TCR beta chains as tied to cytomegalovirus. Specific recognition of CMV antigens was confirmed in vitro for a few chains (all CMV-associated).

A word on this clone: As yet, its antigen is unknown.

This table comes from immunoSEQ multiplex PCR, and its TCRdb copy is limited to in-frame clones, with some not included. The table shows about 240,000 clones, with around 86% occurring only once. The donors were part of the approximately 120-subject validation cohort, which stood apart from the approximately 630-subject first cohort. The V gene end was trimmed by 5 bases and the J gene end by 3 bases; junction bases not matched to a gene: 7. This CDR3 has 15 amino acids. In germline, CDR1 is LGHNT, CDR2 FRNRAP. This sequence was found in a woman aged 25 to 39 in good health and CMV-seropositive. The chain combines TRBV12-5 with TRBJ1-1; 9 bases agree with TRBD1. Sample: PBMCs. The CDR3 DNA follows: TGTGCTAGTGGTCCGGACAGGGGTGGACACACTGAAGCTTTCTTT. It encodes CASGPDRGGHTEAFF.